The 24 T cell receptor beta chains below come from one sample, sequenced in a study of OX40 agonist ivuxolimab in advanced cancers. Libraries were prepared by immunoSEQ multiplex PCR; TCRdb keeps only in-frame clonotypes and omits some of them. The sample includes 80,000 or so clones, roughly 90% of them seen just once. The source was CD4+ or CD8+ T cells sorted from blood, collected in a trial of the OX40 agonist ivuxolimab. These receptors came from an adult with an advanced solid tumor such as melanoma, head and neck, liver or kidney cancer.

The chain recombines TRBV27 with TRBJ1-4; 8 bases are shared with TRBD1. CDR1 and CDR2 from the germline V gene are MNHEY and SMNVEV (reference sequence). The V and J ends lost 4 bases and 6 bases, in that order; junction bases with no gene match: 4. The CDR3 spans 14 residues. Written as DNA, the CDR3 is TGTGCCAGCAGTTCAGGGGGCGCGGATGAAAAACTGTTTTTT. This translates into CASSSGGADEKLFF. The full variable domain, in which reference TRBV27 and TRBJ1-4 provide the parts outside the CDR3, is EAQVTQNPRYLITVTGKKLTVTCSQNMNHEYMSWYRQDPGLGLRQIYYSMNVEVTDKGDVPEGYKVSRKEKRNFPLILESPSPNQTSLYFCASSSGGADEKLFFGSGTQLSVL.

V usage is TRBV5-1 and J usage is TRBJ2-5; D tentatively reads TRBD1 or TRBD2 (5 bases each). CDR1 and CDR2 from the germline V gene are SGHRS and YFSETQ. This CDR3 spans 14 amino acids. V gave up 5 bases and J gave up 1 base, with 12 bases separating them. CDR3 sequence (DNA): TGCGCCAGCAGAAGGGGACCGTCCCAAGAGACCCAGTACTTC. Protein: CASRRGPSQETQYF.

The V and J genes are TRBV19 and TRBJ2-1; TRBD2 matches 11 bases. The CDR3 runs to 16 residues. The ends lost 1 base at V and 6 bases at J; junction bases unmatched: 5. From germline, CDR1 is LNHDA and CDR2 SQIVND (reference sequence). The CDR3 here is CASSIGVGTSGNEQFF. The CDR3 coding sequence is TGTGCCAGTAGTATAGGGGTTGGGACTAGCGGCAATGAGCAGTTCTTC.

This sequence joins TRBV5-1 and TRBJ2-1; D is perhaps TRBD1 or TRBD2 (5 bases each). This CDR3 is built from 16 residues. Germline V gene sequence: CDR1 SGHRS, CDR2 YFSETQ. The V and J ends lost 4 bases and 1 base respectively, with 15 bases between them. The chain's CDR3 is CASSILLGESYNEQFF. The CDR3 DNA reads as TGCGCCAGCAGCATCCTATTGGGGGAGTCCTACAATGAGCAGTTCTTC.

The rearrangement uses TRBV7-2 and TRBJ2-7; D unresolved. Germline loops: CDR1 SGHTA, CDR2 FQGNSA. The length of the CDR3 is 14 residues. Between the trimmed V and J ends, which lost 5 bases and 0 bases, there was a span of 11 bases. The CDR3 here is CASSAQQSSYEQYF. The CDR3 nucleotides read TGTGCCAGCAGCGCGCAGCAAAGCTCCTACGAGCAGTACTTC.

This chain joins TRBV5-1 and TRBJ2-7; possibly TRBD1 or TRBD2 for D (5 bases each). Germline CDR1 SGHRS, CDR2 YFSETQ. Trimming stripped 2 bases from V and 6 bases from J, with 15 bases between. This CDR3 has 14 amino acids. The CDR3 bases are TGCGCCAGCAGCTTCCGGGACCCCCAAGGCGAGCAGTACTTC. Protein sequence: CASSFRDPQGEQYF.

The rearrangement joins TRBV19 to TRBJ1-5; 8 bases line up with TRBD1. The V segment lost 3 bases and the J segment 4 bases; nucleotides outside the gene matches: 8. Germline assignment: CDR1 LNHDA and CDR2 SQIVND (reference sequence). The CDR3 is made up of 16 amino acids. The chain's CDR3 is CASSIQDRVTNQPQHF. CDR3 nucleotides: TGTGCCAGTAGTATTCAGGACAGGGTTACTAATCAGCCCCAGCATTTT.

The chain uses TRBV18 and TRBJ1-1, with D possibly TRBD1 on 5 matching bases. This CDR3 is built from 12 residues. Germline lookup yields CDR1 KGHSH and CDR2 LQKENI. Trimming cost V 10 bases and J 2 bases, with 11 bases left between them. This CDR3 reads CATRGGNTEAFF. The DNA for the CDR3 is TGTGCCACCCGGGGGGGTAACACTGAAGCTTTCTTT.

This chain connects TRBV5-4 to TRBJ2-1, with D perhaps matching TRBD1 or TRBD2 (5 bases each). Trimming pared 1 base from V and 1 base from J, leaving 18 bases between. The length of the CDR3 is 18 residues. Germline V gene data show CDR1 as SGHNT and CDR2 as YYREEE (reference sequence). CDR3 bases: TGTGCCAGCAGCTTGCCCGGCGTCGGGAAGGGGTCCTACAATGAGCAGTTCTTC. It translates to CASSLPGVGKGSYNEQFF.

The genes are TRBV6-1 and TRBJ1-1; the D is unclear. Germline V CDR1 and CDR2: MNHNS, SASEGT. Trimming cost V 6 bases and J 1 base, with 9 bases left between them. This CDR3 is built from 13 residues. CDR3: CASRRTANTEAFF. The CDR3 DNA reads TGTGCCAGCAGAAGGACGGCGAACACTGAAGCTTTCTTT.

J is TRBJ2-1 and V is TRBV19, with D possibly being TRBD1 (6 bases). The germline gives CDR1 LNHDA, CDR2 SQIVND (reference sequence). The CDR3 sequence is 13 residues long. V lost 1 base to trimming and J lost 8 bases, with 9 bases between them. CDR3 sequence: CASSIAGADEQFF. The CDR3 DNA is TGTGCCAGTAGTATAGCAGGGGCTGATGAGCAGTTCTTC.

The J gene is TRBJ1-1, the V gene TRBV9, with a tentative D call TRBD1 (5 bases). V was pared by 0 bases and J by 3 bases, with 6 bases between. Per germline, CDR1 SGDLS and CDR2 YYNGEE. CDR3 length: 13 amino acids. The CDR3 loop reads CASSVVGDTEAFF. The CDR3 bases are TGTGCCAGCAGCGTAGTAGGGGACACTGAAGCTTTCTTT. Full variable domain (missing parts from reference TRBV9 and TRBJ1-1): DSGVTQTPKHLITATGQRVTLRCSPRSGDLSVYWYQQSLDQGLQFLIQYYNGEERAKGNILERFSAQQFPDLHSELNLSSLELGDSALYFCASSVVGDTEAFFGQGTRLTVV.

The gene calls are TRBV5-1 and TRBJ2-2; D may correspond to TRBD1 or TRBD2 (5 bases each). CDR1 is SGHRS and CDR2 is YFSETQ in the germline V gene. Between the trimmed V and J ends, which lost 7 bases and 6 bases, there was a span of 13 bases. CDR3 length: 13 residues. CDR3 bases: TGCGCCAGCGCGCACCCGGGGCCCGGGGAGCTGTTTTTT. This encodes CASAHPGPGELFF.

This chain joins TRBV5-5 and TRBJ2-5; 7 bases line up with TRBD1. The germline V gene encodes CDR1 SGHKS and CDR2 YYEKEE (reference sequence). The ends lost 4 bases at V and 4 bases at J; junction bases unmatched: 7. The CDR3 totals 14 residues. CDR3 coding DNA: TGTGCCAGCAGCGGGGACAGCAGGGGAGAGACCCAGTACTTC. It specifies CASSGDSRGETQYF.

The V and J genes are TRBV10-3 and TRBJ1-2; D may be TRBD1 (5 bases). Between the trimmed V and J ends, which lost 3 bases and 0 bases, there was a span of 11 bases. The CDR3 spans 15 residues. Germline V gene data show CDR1 as ENHRY and CDR2 as SYGVKD. For the CDR3, the DNA is TGTGCCATCAGTGATAAGTGGGGGTCTAACTATGGCTACACCTTC. Translation gives CAISDKWGSNYGYTF.

The rearrangement joins TRBV6-1 to TRBJ1-3, with D perhaps TRBD1 (6 bases). Germline loops: CDR1 MNHNS, CDR2 SASEGT. This CDR3 contains 13 residues. The germline V and J ends were trimmed by 8 bases and 0 bases, with 8 bases remaining between them. DNA of the CDR3: TGTGCCAGCGGGACACCCTCTGGAAACACCATATATTTT. Its protein product is CASGTPSGNTIYF.

The chain carries TRBV19 and TRBJ2-7; TRBD1 agrees at 9 bases. Germline V gives CDR1 LNHDA, CDR2 SQIVND (reference sequence). Trimming took 4 bases from V and 2 from J; bases not matched to a gene: 3. This CDR3 is 14 amino acids long. CDR3: CASSTGTGTYEQYF. The CDR3, as DNA: TGTGCCAGTAGTACCGGGACAGGGACCTACGAGCAGTACTTC. Based on the CDR3 plus reference TRBV19 and TRBJ2-7, the full variable domain is DGGITQSPKYLFRKEGQNVTLSCEQNLNHDAMYWYRQDPGQGLRLIYYSQIVNDFQKGDIAEGYSVSREKKESFPLTVTSAQKNPTAFYLCASSTGTGTYEQYFGPGTRLTVT.

The J gene is TRBJ1-1, the V gene TRBV20-1; TRBD1 matches 7 bases. The CDR3 contains 11 residues. The V and J ends lost 4 bases and 11 bases, in that order; junction bases with no gene match: 7. The V gene's germline CDR1 is DFQATT and CDR2 SNEGSKA (reference sequence). CDR3 region: CSATGRGAAFF. The CDR3 DNA reads as TGCAGTGCTACAGGCAGGGGGGCGGCTTTCTTT.

This rearrangement joins TRBV30 to TRBJ1-5; a possible D gene is TRBD1 (5 bases). Germline V gives CDR1 GTSNPN, CDR2 SVGIG (reference sequence). V was pared by 1 base and J by 7 bases, with 17 bases between. The CDR3 has 15 residues. The CDR3 DNA reads as TGTGCCTGGAGTGCCCTGGGGGGTCAAGGCCAGCCCCAGCATTTT. This gives the protein CAWSALGGQGQPQHF.

The chain uses TRBV4-1 and TRBJ2-3; TRBD2 matches 12 bases. The CDR3 sequence is 18 residues long. V shed 4 bases, J shed 2 bases, and the junction held 10 bases outside the gene matches. Germline CDR1 and CDR2: MGHRA and YSYEKL. The CDR3 loop reads CASSPSPTSGRFTDTQYF. The CDR3 DNA reads TGCGCCAGCAGCCCCTCCCCGACTAGCGGGAGATTCACAGATACGCAGTATTTT.

This chain links TRBV14 with TRBJ1-4; the match to TRBD1 covers 7 bases. V lost 4 bases and J lost 7; bases outside the gene matches: 9. There are 15 residues in the CDR3. Germline lookup yields CDR1 SGHDN and CDR2 FVKESK. The CDR3 sequence is CASSRSGGVREKLFF. The DNA for the CDR3 is TGTGCCAGCAGCCGCTCAGGGGGGGTTCGTGAAAAACTGTTTTTT.

The CDR3 DNA reads as TGTGCCACCAGCAGAGATCGTACCGGGGAGCTGTTTTTT. Encoded protein: CATSRDRTGELFF. The chain has TRBV15 and TRBJ2-2, with D unresolved. The CDR3 runs 13 residues. Germline CDR1 and CDR2: LNHNV and YYDKDF (reference sequence). The germline V and J ends were trimmed by 0 bases and 5 bases, with 4 bases remaining between them.

The chain employs TRBV28 and TRBJ2-5; 8 bases fit TRBD2. The germline V gene encodes CDR1 MDHEN and CDR2 SYDVKM. After removal of 6 bases from V and 2 bases from J, the junction contained 2 bases not matched to a gene. The CDR3 extends over 13 amino acids. This CDR3 reads CASRVAGQETQYF. In DNA form, the CDR3 reads TGTGCCAGCAGGGTAGCGGGACAAGAGACCCAGTACTTC.

The chain combines TRBV28 with TRBJ2-7; a weak D match, TRBD1 (6 bases). The germline CDR1 and CDR2 sequences are MDHEN and SYDVKM. V lost 2 bases to trimming and J lost 5 bases, with 10 bases between them. The CDR3 sequence is 13 residues long. For the CDR3, the DNA is TGTGCCAGCAGTTTAGTCAGGGGCCACGAGCAGTACTTC. Translation: CASSLVRGHEQYF.